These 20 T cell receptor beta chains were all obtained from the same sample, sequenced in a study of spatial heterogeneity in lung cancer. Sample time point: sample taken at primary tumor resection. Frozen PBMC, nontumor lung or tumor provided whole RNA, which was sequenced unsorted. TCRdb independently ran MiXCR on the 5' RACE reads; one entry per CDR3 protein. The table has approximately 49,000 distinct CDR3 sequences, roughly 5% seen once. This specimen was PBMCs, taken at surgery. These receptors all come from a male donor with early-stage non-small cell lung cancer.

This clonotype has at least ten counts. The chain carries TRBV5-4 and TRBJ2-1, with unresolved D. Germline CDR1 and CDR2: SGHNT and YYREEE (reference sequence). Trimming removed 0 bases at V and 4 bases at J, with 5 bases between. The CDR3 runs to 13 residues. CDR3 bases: TGTGCCAGCAGCTTGGGGCCGTACAATGAGCAGTTCTTC. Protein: CASSLGPYNEQFF.

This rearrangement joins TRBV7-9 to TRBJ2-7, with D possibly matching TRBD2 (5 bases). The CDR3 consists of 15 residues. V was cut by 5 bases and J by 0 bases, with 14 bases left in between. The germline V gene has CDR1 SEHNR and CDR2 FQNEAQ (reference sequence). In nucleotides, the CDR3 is TGTGCCAGCAGCCCAGGCGGGCATACCTCCTACGAGCAGTACTTC. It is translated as CASSPGGHTSYEQYF.

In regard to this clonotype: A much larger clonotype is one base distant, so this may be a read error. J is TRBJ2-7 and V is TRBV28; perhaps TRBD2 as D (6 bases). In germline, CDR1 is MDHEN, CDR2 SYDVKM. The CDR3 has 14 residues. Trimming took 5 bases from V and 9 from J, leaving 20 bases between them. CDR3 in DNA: TGTGCCAGCAGTAGGACTAACACCTCTGCTGGGCAGTACTTC. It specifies CASSRTNTSAGQYF.

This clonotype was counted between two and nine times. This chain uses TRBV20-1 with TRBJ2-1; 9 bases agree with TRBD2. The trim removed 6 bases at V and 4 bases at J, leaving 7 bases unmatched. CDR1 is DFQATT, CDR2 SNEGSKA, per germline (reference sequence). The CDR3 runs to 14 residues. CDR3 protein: CSATGTSRYNEQFF. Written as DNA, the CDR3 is TGCAGTGCCACCGGGACTAGCCGTTACAATGAGCAGTTCTTC.

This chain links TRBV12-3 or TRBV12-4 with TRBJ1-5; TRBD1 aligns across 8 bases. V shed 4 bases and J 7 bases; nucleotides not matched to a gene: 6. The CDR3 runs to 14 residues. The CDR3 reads CASSSTGGSQPQHF. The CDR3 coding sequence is TGTGCCAGCAGTTCAACAGGGGGGAGCCAGCCCCAGCATTTT.

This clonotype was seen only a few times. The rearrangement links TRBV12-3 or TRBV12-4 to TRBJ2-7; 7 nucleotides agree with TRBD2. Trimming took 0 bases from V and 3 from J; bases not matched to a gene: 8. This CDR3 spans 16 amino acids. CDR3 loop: CASSLALQGGDYEQYF. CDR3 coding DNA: TGTGCCAGCAGTTTAGCGCTCCAGGGAGGGGACTACGAGCAGTACTTC.

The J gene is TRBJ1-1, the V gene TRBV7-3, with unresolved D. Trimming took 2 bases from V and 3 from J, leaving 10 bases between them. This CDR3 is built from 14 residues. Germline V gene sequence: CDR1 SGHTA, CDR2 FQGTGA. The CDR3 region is CASSLEARHTEAFF. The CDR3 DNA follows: TGTGCCAGCAGCTTAGAAGCGCGACACACTGAAGCTTTCTTT.

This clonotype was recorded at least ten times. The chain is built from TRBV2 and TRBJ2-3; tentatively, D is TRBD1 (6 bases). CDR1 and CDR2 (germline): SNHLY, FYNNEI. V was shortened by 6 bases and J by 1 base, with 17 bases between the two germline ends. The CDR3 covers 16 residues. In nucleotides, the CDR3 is TGTGCCAGCAGGAGGGGGTACGATGGGCGCACAGATACGCAGTATTTT. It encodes CASRRGYDGRTDTQYF.

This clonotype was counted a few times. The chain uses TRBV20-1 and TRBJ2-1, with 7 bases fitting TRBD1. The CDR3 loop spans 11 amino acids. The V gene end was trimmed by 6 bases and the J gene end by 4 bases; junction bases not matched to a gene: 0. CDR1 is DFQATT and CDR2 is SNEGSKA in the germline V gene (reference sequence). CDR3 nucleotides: TGCAGTGCGGGACAGTACAATGAGCAGTTCTTC. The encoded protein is CSAGQYNEQFF.

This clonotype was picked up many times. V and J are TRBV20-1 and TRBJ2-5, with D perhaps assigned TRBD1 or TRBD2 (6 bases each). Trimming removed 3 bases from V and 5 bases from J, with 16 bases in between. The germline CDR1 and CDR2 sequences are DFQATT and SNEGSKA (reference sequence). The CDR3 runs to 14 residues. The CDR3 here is CSARLLGGTETQYF. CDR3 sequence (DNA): TGCAGTGCTAGGCTACTAGGGGGGACGGAGACCCAGTACTTC.

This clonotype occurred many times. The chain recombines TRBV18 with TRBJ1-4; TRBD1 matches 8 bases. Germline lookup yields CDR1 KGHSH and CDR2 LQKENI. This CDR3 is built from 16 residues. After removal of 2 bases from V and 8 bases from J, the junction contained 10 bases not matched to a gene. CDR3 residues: CASSPTQGARGEKLFF. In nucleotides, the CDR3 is TGTGCCAGCTCACCAACCCAGGGGGCGAGAGGGGAAAAACTGTTTTTT.

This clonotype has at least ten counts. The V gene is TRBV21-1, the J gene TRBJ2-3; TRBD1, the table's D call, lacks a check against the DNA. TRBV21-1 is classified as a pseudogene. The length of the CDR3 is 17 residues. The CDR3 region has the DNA TGTGCCAGCAGCCGTCGACAGGGGCCCACTAGCACAGATACGCAGTATTTT. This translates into CASSRRQGPTSTDTQYF.

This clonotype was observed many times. For the CDR3, the DNA is TGTGCCAGCAGCGTAGGTATGGCGGTCAGCACAGATACGCAGTATTTT. Amino acid sequence: CASSVGMAVSTDTQYF. The chain couples TRBV9 to TRBJ2-3; D gene ambiguous. This CDR3 region has 16 residues. Germline lookup yields CDR1 SGDLS and CDR2 YYNGEE. V dropped 0 bases and J dropped 0 bases, with 11 bases sitting between them.

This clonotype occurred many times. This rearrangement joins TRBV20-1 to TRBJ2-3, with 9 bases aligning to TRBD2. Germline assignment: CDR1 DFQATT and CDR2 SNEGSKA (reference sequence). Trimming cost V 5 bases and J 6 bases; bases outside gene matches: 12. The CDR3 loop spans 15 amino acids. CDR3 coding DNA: TGCAGTGCTCCCCGCGCTAGCGGGATGGGCGATACGCAGTATTTT. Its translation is CSAPRASGMGDTQYF.

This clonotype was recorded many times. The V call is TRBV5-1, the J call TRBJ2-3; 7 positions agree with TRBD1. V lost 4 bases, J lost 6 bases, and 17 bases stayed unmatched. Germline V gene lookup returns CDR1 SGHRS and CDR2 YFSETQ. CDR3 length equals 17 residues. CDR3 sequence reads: CASSKHRDSQKGDTQYF. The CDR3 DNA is TGCGCCAGCAGCAAACACCGGGACAGCCAAAAAGGGGATACGCAGTATTTT. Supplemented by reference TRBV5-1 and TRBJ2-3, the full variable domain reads KAGVTQTPRYLIKTRGQQVTLSCSPISGHRSVSWYQQTPGQGLQFLFEYFSETQRNKGNFPGRFSGRQFSNSRSEMNVSTLELGDSALYLCASSKHRDSQKGDTQYFGPGTRLTVL.

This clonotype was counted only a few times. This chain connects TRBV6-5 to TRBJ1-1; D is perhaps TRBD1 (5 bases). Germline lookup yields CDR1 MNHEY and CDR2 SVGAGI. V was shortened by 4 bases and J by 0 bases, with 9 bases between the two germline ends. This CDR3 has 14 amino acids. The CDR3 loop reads CASSLRQMNTEAFF. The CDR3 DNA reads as TGTGCCAGCAGTTTGAGACAGATGAACACTGAAGCTTTCTTT.

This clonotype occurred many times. In nucleotides, the CDR3 is TGTGCCAGTACCCCGGACAGTAGCACAGATACGCAGTATTTT. Translation: CASTPDSSTDTQYF. The gene calls are TRBV19 and TRBJ2-3; D might be TRBD1 (6 bases). V was cut by 7 bases and J by 0 bases, with 11 bases left in between. In germline, CDR1 is LNHDA, CDR2 SQIVND (reference sequence). The CDR3 length is 14 residues.

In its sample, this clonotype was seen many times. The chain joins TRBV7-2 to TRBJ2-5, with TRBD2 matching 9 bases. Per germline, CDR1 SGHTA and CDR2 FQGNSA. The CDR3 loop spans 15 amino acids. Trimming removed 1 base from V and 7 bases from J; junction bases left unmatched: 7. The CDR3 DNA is TGTGCCAGCAGCTTAGTTGCGGGAGGGCCTGGGACCCAGTACTTC. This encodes CASSLVAGGPGTQYF.

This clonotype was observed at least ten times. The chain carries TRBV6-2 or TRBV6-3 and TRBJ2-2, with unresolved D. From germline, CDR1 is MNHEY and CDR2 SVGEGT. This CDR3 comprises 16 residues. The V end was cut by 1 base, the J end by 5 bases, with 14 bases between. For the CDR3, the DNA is TGTGCCAGCAGTTACTGGGCGACCCAAAGGACCGGGGAGCTGTTTTTT. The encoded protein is CASSYWATQRTGELFF.

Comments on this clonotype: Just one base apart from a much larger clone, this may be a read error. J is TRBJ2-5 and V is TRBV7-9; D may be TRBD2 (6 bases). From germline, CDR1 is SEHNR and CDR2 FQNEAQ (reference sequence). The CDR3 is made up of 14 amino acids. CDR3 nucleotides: TGTGCCGGCAGCTCGCGACTAGTGGAGGAGACCCAGTACTTC. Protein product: CAGSSRLVEETQYF.